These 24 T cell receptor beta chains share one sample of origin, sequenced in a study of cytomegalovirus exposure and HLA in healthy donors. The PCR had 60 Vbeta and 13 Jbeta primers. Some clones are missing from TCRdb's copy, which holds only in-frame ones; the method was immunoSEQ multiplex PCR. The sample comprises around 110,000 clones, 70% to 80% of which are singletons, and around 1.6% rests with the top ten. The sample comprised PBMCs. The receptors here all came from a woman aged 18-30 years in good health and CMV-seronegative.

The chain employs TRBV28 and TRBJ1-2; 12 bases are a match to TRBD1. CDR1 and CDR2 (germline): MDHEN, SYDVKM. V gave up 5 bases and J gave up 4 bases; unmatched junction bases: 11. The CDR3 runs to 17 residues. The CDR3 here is CASSPPGQGARSYGYTF. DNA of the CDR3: TGTGCCAGCAGTCCACCGGGACAGGGGGCCAGGAGCTATGGCTACACCTTC.

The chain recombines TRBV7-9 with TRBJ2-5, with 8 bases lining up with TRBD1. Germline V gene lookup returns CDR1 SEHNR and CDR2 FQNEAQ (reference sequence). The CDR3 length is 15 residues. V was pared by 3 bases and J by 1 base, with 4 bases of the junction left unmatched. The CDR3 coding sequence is TGTGCCAGCAGCTTCGGAGGACAGGGCCAAGAGACCCAGTACTTC. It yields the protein CASSFGGQGQETQYF.

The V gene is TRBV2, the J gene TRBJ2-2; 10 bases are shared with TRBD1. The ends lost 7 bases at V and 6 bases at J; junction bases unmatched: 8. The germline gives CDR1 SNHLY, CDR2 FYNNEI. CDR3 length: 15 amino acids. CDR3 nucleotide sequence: TGTGCCAGCAAGGAGGGACAGGGGTCATCCGGGGAGCTGTTTTTT. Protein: CASKEGQGSSGELFF.

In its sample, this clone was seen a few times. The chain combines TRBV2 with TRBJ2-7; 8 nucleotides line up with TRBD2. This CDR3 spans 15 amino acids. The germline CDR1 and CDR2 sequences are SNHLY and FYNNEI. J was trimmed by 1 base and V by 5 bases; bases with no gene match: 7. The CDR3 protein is CASSFGSGGSYEQYF. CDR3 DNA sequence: TGTGCCAGCAGTTTCGGGAGCGGGGGTTCCTACGAGCAGTACTTC.

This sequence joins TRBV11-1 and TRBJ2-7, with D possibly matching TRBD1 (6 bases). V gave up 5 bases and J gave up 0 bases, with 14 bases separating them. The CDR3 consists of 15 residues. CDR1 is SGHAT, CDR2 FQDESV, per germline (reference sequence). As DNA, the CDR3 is TGTGCCAGCAGCCCCGGGACACATACCTCCTACGAGCAGTACTTC. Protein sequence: CASSPGTHTSYEQYF.

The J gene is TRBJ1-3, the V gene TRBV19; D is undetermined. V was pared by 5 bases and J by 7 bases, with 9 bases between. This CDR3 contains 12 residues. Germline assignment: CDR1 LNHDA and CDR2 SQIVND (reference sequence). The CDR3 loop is CASSALRNTIYF. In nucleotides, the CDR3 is TGTGCCAGTAGTGCCCTGAGGAACACCATATATTTT. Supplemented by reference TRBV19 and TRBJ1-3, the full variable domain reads DGGITQSPKYLFRKEGQNVTLSCEQNLNHDAMYWYRQDPGQGLRLIYYSQIVNDFQKGDIAEGYSVSREKKESFPLTVTSAQKNPTAFYLCASSALRNTIYFGEGSWLTVV.

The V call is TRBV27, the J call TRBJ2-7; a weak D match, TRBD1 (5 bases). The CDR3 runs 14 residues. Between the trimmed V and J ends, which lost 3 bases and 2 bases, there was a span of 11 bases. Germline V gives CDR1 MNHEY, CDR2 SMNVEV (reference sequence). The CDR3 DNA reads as TGTGCCAGCAGTTTCAGGGAAACCACCTACGAGCAGTACTTC. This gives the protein CASSFRETTYEQYF.

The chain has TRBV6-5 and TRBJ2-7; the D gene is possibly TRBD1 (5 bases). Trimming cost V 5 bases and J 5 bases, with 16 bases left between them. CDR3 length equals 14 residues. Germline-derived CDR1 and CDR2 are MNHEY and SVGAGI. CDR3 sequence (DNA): TGTGCCAGCAGTCATCAGGGCCCCGGCGACGAGCAGTACTTC. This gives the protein CASSHQGPGDEQYF.

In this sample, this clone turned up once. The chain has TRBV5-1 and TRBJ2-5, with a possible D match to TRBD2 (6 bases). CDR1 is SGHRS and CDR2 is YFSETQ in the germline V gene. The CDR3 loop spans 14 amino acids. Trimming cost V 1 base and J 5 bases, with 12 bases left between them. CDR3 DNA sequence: TGCGCCAGCAGCTTGTCGACTAGTCTGGAGACCCAGTACTTC. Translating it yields CASSLSTSLETQYF.

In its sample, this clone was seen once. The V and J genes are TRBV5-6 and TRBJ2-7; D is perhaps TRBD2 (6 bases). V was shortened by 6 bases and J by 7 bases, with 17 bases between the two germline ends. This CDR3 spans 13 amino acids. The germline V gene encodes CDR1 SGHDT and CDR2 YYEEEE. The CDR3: CASNPGAGREQYF. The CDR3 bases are TGTGCCAGCAACCCCGGGGCAGGGAGGGAGCAGTACTTC.

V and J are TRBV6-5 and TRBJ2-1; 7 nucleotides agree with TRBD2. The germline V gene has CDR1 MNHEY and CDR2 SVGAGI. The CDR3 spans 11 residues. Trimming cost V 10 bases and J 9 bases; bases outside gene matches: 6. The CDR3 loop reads CAIGTTTEQFF. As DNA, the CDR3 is TGTGCCATCGGGACTACGACTGAGCAGTTCTTC.

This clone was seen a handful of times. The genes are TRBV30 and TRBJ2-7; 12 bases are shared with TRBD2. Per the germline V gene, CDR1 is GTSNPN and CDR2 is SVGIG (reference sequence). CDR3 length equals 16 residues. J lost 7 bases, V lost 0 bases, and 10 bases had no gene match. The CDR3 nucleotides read TGTGCCTGGAGTGTAGGTCGGCCTAGCGGGGGGGAGGAGCAGTACTTC. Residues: CAWSVGRPSGGEEQYF.

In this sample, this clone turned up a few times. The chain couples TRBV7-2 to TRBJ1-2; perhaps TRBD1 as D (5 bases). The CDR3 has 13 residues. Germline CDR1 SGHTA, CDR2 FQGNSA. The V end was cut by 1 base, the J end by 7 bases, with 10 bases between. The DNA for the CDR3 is TGTGCCAGCAGCTTAGGGGGCGAAGGTGGCTACACCTTC. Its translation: CASSLGGEGGYTF. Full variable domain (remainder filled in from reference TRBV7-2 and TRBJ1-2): GAGVSQSPSNKVTEKGKDVELRCDPISGHTALYWYRQSLGQGLEFLIYFQGNSAPDKSGLPSDRFSAERTGGSVSTLTIQRTQQEDSAVYLCASSLGGEGGYTFGSGTRLTVV.

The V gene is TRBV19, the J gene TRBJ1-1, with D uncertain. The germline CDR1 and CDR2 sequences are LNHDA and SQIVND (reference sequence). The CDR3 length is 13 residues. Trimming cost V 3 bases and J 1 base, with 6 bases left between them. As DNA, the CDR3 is TGTGCCAGTAGTATTAAGAGGAACACTGAAGCTTTCTTT. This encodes CASSIKRNTEAFF.

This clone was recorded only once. Here the CDR3 reads CASSPPGQGRMNTEAFF. The CDR3 DNA sequence: TGTGCCAGCTCACCACCCGGACAGGGACGCATGAACACTGAAGCTTTCTTT. The genes are TRBV18 and TRBJ1-1, with 8 nucleotides matching TRBD1. V shed 0 bases, J shed 0 bases, and the junction held 6 bases outside the gene matches. The CDR3 length is 17 residues. Germline-derived CDR1 and CDR2 are KGHSH and LQKENI.

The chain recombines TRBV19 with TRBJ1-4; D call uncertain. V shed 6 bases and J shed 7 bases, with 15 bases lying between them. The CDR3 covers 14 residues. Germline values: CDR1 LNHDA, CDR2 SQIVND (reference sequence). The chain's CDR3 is CASSQEGFGEKLFF. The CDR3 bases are TGTGCCAGTAGCCAAGAGGGATTTGGTGAAAAACTGTTTTTT.

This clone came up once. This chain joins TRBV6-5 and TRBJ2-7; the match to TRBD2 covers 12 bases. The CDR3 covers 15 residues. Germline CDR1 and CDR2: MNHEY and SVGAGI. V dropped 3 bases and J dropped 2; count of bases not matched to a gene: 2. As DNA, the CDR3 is TGTGCCAGCAGTTATCTAGCGGGGGGGCCCTACGAGCAGTACTTC. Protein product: CASSYLAGGPYEQYF.

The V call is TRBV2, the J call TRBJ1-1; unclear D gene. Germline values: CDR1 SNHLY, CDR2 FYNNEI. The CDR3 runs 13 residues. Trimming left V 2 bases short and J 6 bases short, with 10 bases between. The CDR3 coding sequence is TGTGCCAGCAGTGAAATTCCGCGCGCTGAAGCTTTCTTT. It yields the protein CASSEIPRAEAFF.

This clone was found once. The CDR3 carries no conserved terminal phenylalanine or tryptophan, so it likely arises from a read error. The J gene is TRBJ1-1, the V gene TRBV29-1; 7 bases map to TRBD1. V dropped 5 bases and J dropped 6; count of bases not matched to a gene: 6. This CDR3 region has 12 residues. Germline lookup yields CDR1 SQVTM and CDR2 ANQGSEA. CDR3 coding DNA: TGCAGCGTTTTTACCGGGACAGCTGAAGCTTTCGTT. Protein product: CSVFTGTAEAFV.

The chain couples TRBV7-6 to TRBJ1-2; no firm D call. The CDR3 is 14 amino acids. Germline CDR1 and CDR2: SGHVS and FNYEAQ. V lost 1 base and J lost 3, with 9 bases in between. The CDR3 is CASSLGGDDYGYTF. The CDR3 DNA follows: TGTGCCAGCAGCTTAGGGGGAGACGACTATGGCTACACCTTC.

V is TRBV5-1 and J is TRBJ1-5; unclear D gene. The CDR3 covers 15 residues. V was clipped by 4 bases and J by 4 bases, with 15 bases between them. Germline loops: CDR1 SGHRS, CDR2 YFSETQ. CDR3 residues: CASSPQVGPNQPQHF. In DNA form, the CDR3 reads TGCGCCAGCAGCCCGCAGGTGGGTCCTAATCAGCCCCAGCATTTT.

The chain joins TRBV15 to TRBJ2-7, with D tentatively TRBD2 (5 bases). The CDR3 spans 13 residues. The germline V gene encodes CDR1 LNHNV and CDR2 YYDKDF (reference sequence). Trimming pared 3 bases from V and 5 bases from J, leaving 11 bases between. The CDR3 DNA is TGTGCCACCAGCAGGGGGAGTCCCGACGAGCAGTACTTC. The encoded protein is CATSRGSPDEQYF. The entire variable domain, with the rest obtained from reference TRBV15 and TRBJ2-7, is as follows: DAMVIQNPRYQVTQFGKPVTLSCSQTLNHNVMYWYQQKSSQAPKLLFHYYDKDFNNEADTPDNFQSRRPNTSFCFLDIRSPGLGDTAMYLCATSRGSPDEQYFGPGTRLTVT.

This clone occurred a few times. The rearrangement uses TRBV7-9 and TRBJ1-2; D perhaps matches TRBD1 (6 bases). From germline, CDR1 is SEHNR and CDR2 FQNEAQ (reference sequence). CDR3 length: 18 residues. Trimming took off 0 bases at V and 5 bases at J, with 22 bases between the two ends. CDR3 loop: CASSLAGSEKGQWYGYTF. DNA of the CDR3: TGTGCCAGCAGCTTAGCGGGTTCGGAAAAGGGACAATGGTATGGCTACACCTTC.

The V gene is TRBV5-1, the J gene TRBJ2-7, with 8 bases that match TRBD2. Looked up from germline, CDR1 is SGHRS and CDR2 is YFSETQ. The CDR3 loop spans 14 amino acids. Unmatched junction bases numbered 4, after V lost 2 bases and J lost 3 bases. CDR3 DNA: TGCGCCAGCAGCTTTAGCGGGATCTACTACGAGCAGTACTTC. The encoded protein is CASSFSGIYYEQYF.